A single T cell receptor beta chain is shown here with its context. V was clipped by 0 bases and J by 8 bases; unmatched bases: 6. Germline CDR1 is SGHVS and CDR2 is FNYEAQ. The length of the CDR3 is 15 residues. Authors' analysis steps: Nucleated cell counts were estimated from reference gene primer amplification. Assay: immunoSEQ multiplex PCR; the TCRdb copy retains only in-frame clones and omits some. V and J calls and clone size are copied from that table; D and trimming were computed from the DNA. The table records roughly 220,000 clones, 70% to 90% of them present only once. Seattle researchers signed up patients amid active infection and tracked them longitudinally. The data belong to a study of blood T cell repertoires in COVID-19. Study-wide background: PBMCs, B-cell-depleted T cells, or T cells were the source of the cDNA or gDNA that made up the material.

The origin of this receptor is a woman aged 50 to 65 with COVID-19, enrolled during active disease. The V gene is TRBV7-6, the J gene TRBJ2-1; 8 bases fit TRBD1. Sequencing used peripheral blood. The CDR3, as DNA: TGTGCCAGCAGCTTAGCGCCCCAGGGGGCTGATGAGCAGTTCTTC. This gives the protein CASSLAPQGADEQFF.